This T cell receptor (beta chain) was recorded in a study of T cells in Graves' hyperthyroidism and ophthalmopathy. Each patient was aged 18 to 65 and had newly diagnosed hyperthyroidism of under 2 months' duration. The source of the PBMCs was less than 12 ml of fresh peripheral blood. Amplified TCR beta CDR3 regions derived from RNA transcripts. HTBI primers were the set used in a first-round RT-PCR of the TCR CDR3. TCRdb reprocessed the multiplex PCR reads with MiXCR, giving one entry per CDR3 protein. This table holds 300,000 or so distinct CDR3 sequences, 21% found once. J gave up 0 bases and V 6 bases, and 1 base lay outside the gene matches. The CDR3 has 14 residues. This clonotype has a count of ten or more.

The rearrangement links TRBV12-3 or TRBV12-4 to TRBJ2-1, with TRBD2 identical over 8 bases. The clonotype comes from a woman between 50 and 59 years old with Graves' hyperthyroidism. The specimen sequenced was blood. CDR3 in amino acids: CASSGLASYNEQFF. The CDR3 coding sequence is TGTGCCAGCAGCGGACTAGCCTCCTACAATGAGCAGTTCTTC.